This T cell receptor beta chain comes out of a study of T cells after yellow fever vaccination. V was pared by 6 bases and J by 7 bases, with 15 bases between. Germline values: CDR1 ENHRY, CDR2 SYGVKD. The CDR3 runs 13 residues. This clonotype showed up just a few times. In making TCR cDNA, 5'RACE template switching added a universal primer site and UMIs to it. MiXCR, run by TCRdb on the 5' RACE reads, gives a single entry per CDR3 protein. The table lists 250,000 or so distinct CDR3 sequences, 6.7% of them singletons. The gene calls are TRBV10-3 and TRBJ1-2, with D possibly being TRBD1 (5 bases). Material: CD4+ T cells sorted from PBMCs, obtained on the day of the yellow fever booster vaccination. This TCR was sampled from a man younger than 40 who received the YFV17D yellow fever vaccine. CDR3 DNA sequence: TGTGCCATCAGCCAGGGACGAGAGAGTGGCTACACCTTC. This translates into CAISQGRESGYTF.